These 17 T cell receptor beta chains were all obtained from the same sample, sequenced in a study of blood T cell repertoires in COVID-19. Measured with immunoSEQ multiplex PCR; TCRdb has only the in-frame clones, and not every one. The data contain tens of thousands of clones, around 87% of them seen just once; the ten biggest clones take up more than 3%. Sequenced: peripheral blood. These receptors were collected from a human donor in a cohort sampled during active COVID-19.

This chain connects TRBV6-2 or TRBV6-3 to TRBJ2-7; no firm D call. The CDR3 runs 14 residues. V lost 0 bases, J lost 3 bases, and 9 bases lay in between. Germline V gene sequence: CDR1 MNHEY, CDR2 SVGEGT. The CDR3 region has the DNA TGTGCCAGCAGTTACTCGAGAGCATACTACGAGCAGTACTTC. This translates into CASSYSRAYYEQYF.

The chain joins TRBV18 to TRBJ1-1; D unresolved. V was shortened by 3 bases and J by 0 bases, with 8 bases between the two germline ends. Germline V CDR1 and CDR2: KGHSH, LQKENI. This CDR3 region has 14 residues. In nucleotides, the CDR3 is TGTGCCAGCTCACCGGGCTTAATGAACACTGAAGCTTTCTTT. This encodes CASSPGLMNTEAFF.

The chain couples TRBV7-2 to TRBJ2-7; 9 bases line up with TRBD2. The CDR3 is 15 residues long. The germline V gene encodes CDR1 SGHTA and CDR2 FQGNSA. Trimming removed 1 base from V and 3 bases from J; junction bases left unmatched: 4. Here the CDR3 DNA reads TGTGCCAGCAGCTTAGGAGCGGGGGGAGTCTACGAGCAGTACTTC. Encoded protein: CASSLGAGGVYEQYF. The variable domain in full, with the rest retrieved from reference TRBV7-2 and TRBJ2-7, is GAGVSQSPSNKVTEKGKDVELRCDPISGHTALYWYRQSLGQGLEFLIYFQGNSAPDKSGLPSDRFSAERTGGSVSTLTIQRTQQEDSAVYLCASSLGAGGVYEQYFGPGTRLTVT.

The V and J genes are TRBV3-1 (or the pseudogene TRBV3-2) and TRBJ1-2; D remains unclear. This CDR3 has 12 amino acids. Trimming removed 3 bases at V and 5 bases at J, with 7 bases between. Germline assignment: CDR1 LGHDT and CDR2 YNNKEL (reference sequence). Here the CDR3 DNA reads TGTGCCAGCAGCCAGTCAGATTATGGCTACACCTTC. As protein: CASSQSDYGYTF.

The genes are TRBV19 and TRBJ1-1; no definite D call. The CDR3 sequence is 14 residues long. Trimming stripped 7 bases from V and 0 bases from J, with 12 bases between. Germline-derived CDR1 and CDR2 are LNHDA and SQIVND (reference sequence). In DNA form, the CDR3 reads TGTGCCAGTACCCCCCGGGGTATGAACACTGAAGCTTTCTTT. Its translation: CASTPRGMNTEAFF.

The genes are TRBV5-4 and TRBJ2-5; D not resolved. The germline gives CDR1 SGHNT, CDR2 YYREEE (reference sequence). There are 13 residues in the CDR3. Trimming pared 10 bases from V and 5 bases from J, leaving 18 bases between. The CDR3 loop is CAGRHSAMETQYF. The CDR3 DNA reads TGTGCCGGTCGTCATTCAGCGATGGAGACCCAGTACTTC.

The chain's CDR3 is CASSLVPGQGLYYNSPLHF. In DNA, the CDR3 is TGTGCCAGCAGCTTAGTGCCGGGACAGGGACTTTACTATAATTCACCCCTCCACTTT. The chain has TRBV7-8 and TRBJ1-6; 9 bases agree with TRBD1. The CDR3 sequence is 19 residues long. The V gene end was trimmed by 1 base and the J gene end by 3 bases; junction bases not matched to a gene: 10. The germline CDR1 and CDR2 sequences are SGHVS and FQNEAQ.

This chain joins TRBV28 and TRBJ2-7; TRBD2 matches 9 bases. The length of the CDR3 is 15 residues. Looked up from germline, CDR1 is MDHEN and CDR2 is SYDVKM. J lost 4 bases, V lost 6 bases, and 10 bases had no gene match. The CDR3 sequence is CASRVFSGRGYEQYF. CDR3 coding DNA: TGTGCCAGCAGGGTCTTTAGCGGGAGAGGATACGAGCAGTACTTC.

This chain connects TRBV28 to TRBJ2-3; 10 nucleotides line up with TRBD2. This CDR3 spans 17 amino acids. After removal of 7 bases from V and 6 bases from J, the junction contained 16 bases not matched to a gene. Looked up from germline, CDR1 is MDHEN and CDR2 is SYDVKM. This CDR3 is CASKPTGASGRGDTQYF. CDR3 nucleotides: TGTGCCAGCAAACCTACTGGGGCTAGCGGGAGAGGGGATACGCAGTATTTT.

The J gene is TRBJ2-1, the V gene TRBV9; D is undetermined. Trimming took off 4 bases at V and 8 bases at J, with 10 bases between the two ends. The CDR3 is 12 amino acids. CDR1 is SGDLS, CDR2 YYNGEE, per germline. The CDR3, as DNA: TGTGCCAGCAGCTCCCCCCGGGATGAGCAGTTCTTC. This gives the protein CASSSPRDEQFF.

The chain has TRBV5-6 and TRBJ2-5, with 7 positions matching TRBD1. V shed 1 base, J shed 3 bases, and the junction held 3 bases outside the gene matches. The CDR3 loop spans 14 amino acids. CDR1 and CDR2 (germline): SGHDT, YYEEEE. The CDR3, as DNA: TGTGCCAGCAGCTTGACGGGACAGAAAGAGACCCAGTACTTC. Encoded protein: CASSLTGQKETQYF.

This clone was seen more than once but under ten times. This chain links TRBV5-5 with TRBJ1-1, with a possible D match to TRBD1 (6 bases). Germline CDR1 and CDR2: SGHKS and YYEKEE (reference sequence). With 4 bases removed from V and 0 bases from J, the gap between germline ends came to 13 bases. The CDR3 has 15 amino acids. This CDR3 is CASSPITGLNTEAFF. The DNA for the CDR3 is TGTGCCAGCAGCCCAATCACAGGGCTGAACACTGAAGCTTTCTTT.

The CDR3 DNA reads TGTGCCAGCAGCTCACAACTAGCGGCCAGCACAGATACGCAGTATTTT. Translating it yields CASSSQLAASTDTQYF. This chain uses TRBV7-6 with TRBJ2-3; 8 bases are shared with TRBD2. The CDR3 contains 16 residues. Germline CDR1 and CDR2: SGHVS and FNYEAQ. V shed 4 bases and J 0 bases; nucleotides not matched to a gene: 6.

The chain uses TRBV9 and TRBJ1-4; 8 nucleotides line up with TRBD1. V gave up 3 bases and J gave up 8 bases; unmatched junction bases: 9. The CDR3 runs to 15 residues. CDR1 and CDR2 from the germline V gene are SGDLS and YYNGEE. The CDR3 DNA follows: TGTGCCAGCAGCGCCAGACAGGGGTCGTACGAAAAACTGTTTTTT. Residues: CASSARQGSYEKLFF.

This clone was seen once. This chain uses TRBV21-1 with TRBJ2-7; TRBD2 was called by the table and not checked on the DNA. TRBV21-1 is designated a pseudogene. This CDR3 contains 13 residues. The CDR3 DNA reads TGTGCCAGCCCTCACGGGGTATCCTACGAGCAGTACTTC. Translation gives CASPHGVSYEQYF.

The V call is TRBV7-6, the J call TRBJ2-2; 15 bases fit TRBD2. The junction had 4 bases not matched to a gene; V was cut back by 3 bases and J by 5 bases. The V gene's germline CDR1 is SGHVS and CDR2 FNYEAQ. The CDR3 is 17 amino acids. This chain's CDR3 is CASSFGTSGRMTGELFF. DNA for the CDR3: TGTGCCAGCAGCTTCGGGACTAGCGGGAGGATGACCGGGGAGCTGTTTTTT.

This clone came up once. The chain uses TRBV5-1 and TRBJ2-3; 7 positions match TRBD2. With V trimmed by 6 bases and J by 2 bases, 6 bases remained unmatched. Germline lookup yields CDR1 SGHRS and CDR2 YFSETQ. The CDR3 has 14 residues. CDR3 in amino acids: CASKLADLTDTQYF. The CDR3 bases are TGCGCCAGCAAGCTAGCGGATCTCACAGATACGCAGTATTTT. The full variable domain, with the rest looked up from reference TRBV5-1 and TRBJ2-3, is KAGVTQTPRYLIKTRGQQVTLSCSPISGHRSVSWYQQTPGQGLQFLFEYFSETQRNKGNFPGRFSGRQFSNSRSEMNVSTLELGDSALYLCASKLADLTDTQYFGPGTRLTVL.